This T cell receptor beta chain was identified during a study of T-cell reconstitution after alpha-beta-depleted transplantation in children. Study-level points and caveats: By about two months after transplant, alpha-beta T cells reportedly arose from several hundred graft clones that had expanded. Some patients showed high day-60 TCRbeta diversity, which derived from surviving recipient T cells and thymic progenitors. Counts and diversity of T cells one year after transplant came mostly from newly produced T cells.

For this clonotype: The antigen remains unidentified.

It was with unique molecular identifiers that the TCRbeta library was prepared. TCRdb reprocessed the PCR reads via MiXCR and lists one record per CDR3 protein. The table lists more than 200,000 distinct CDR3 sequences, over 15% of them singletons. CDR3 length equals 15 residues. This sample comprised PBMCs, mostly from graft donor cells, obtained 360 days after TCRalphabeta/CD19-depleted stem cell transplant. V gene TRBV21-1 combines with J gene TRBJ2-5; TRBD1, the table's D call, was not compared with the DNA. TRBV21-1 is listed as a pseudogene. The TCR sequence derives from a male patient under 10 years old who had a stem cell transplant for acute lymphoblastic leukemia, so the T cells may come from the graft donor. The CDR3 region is CASSKSGTGQETQYF. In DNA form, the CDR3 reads TGTGCCAGCAGCAAAAGTGGGACAGGGCAAGAGACCCAGTACTTC.